Presented here are 29 T cell receptor beta chains from one specimen sequenced in a study of blood T cells in healthy people across ages. A second PCR of roughly 7 to 11 cycles used a sample-barcoded 5' primer and a J-beta primer mix. TCRdb re-called the 5' RACE reads with MiXCR, one entry per CDR3 protein. This sample has fewer than 700,000 distinct CDR3 sequences, with around 41% found just once. The specimen sequenced was blood. These receptors all come from an elderly man in good health.

The V gene is TRBV27, the J gene TRBJ2-5; D unresolved. Germline lookup yields CDR1 MNHEY and CDR2 SMNVEV (reference sequence). This CDR3 has 9 amino acids. Trimming left V 8 bases short and J 4 bases short, with 2 bases between. The DNA for the CDR3 is TGTGCCAGCCGAGAGACCCAGTACTTC. Translating it yields CASRETQYF.

Turning to this clonotype: One end of the junction is discordant with germline, which a read error may explain. The chain's CDR3 is CASSQRLAGSTDAQYF. Here the CDR3 DNA reads TGCGCCAGCAGCCAACGACTAGCGGGAAGTACAGATGCGCAGTATTTT. V and J are TRBV4-3 and TRBJ2-3; 11 positions agree with TRBD2. This CDR3 contains 16 residues. CDR1 LGHNA and CDR2 YSLEER come from the germline V gene.

This clonotype came up a few times. This chain joins TRBV7-2 and TRBJ2-4, with 14 bases identical to TRBD2. Matching the DNA end better, TRBJ2-7 makes the J call doubtful. Per germline, CDR1 SGHTA and CDR2 FQGNSA. The CDR3 spans 17 residues. The CDR3 nucleotides read TGTGCCAGCAGCACACAGGGGACTAGCGGGAGTAGGTACGAGCAGTACTTC. This translates into CASSTQGTSGSRYEQYF.

The chain recombines TRBV30 with TRBJ2-5; D gene uncertain. The germline V gene encodes CDR1 GTSNPN and CDR2 SVGIG (reference sequence). The CDR3 runs to 11 residues. Trimming left V 1 base short and J 9 bases short, with 9 bases between. DNA for the CDR3: TGTGCCTGGAGTGCGGGTCTGGCCCAGTACTTC. Protein: CAWSAGLAQYF.

This clonotype showed up just a few times. The chain is built from TRBV29-1 and TRBJ2-7; 8 nucleotides agree with TRBD2. The CDR3 is 13 amino acids. Losses at the gene ends were 4 bases for V and 5 bases for J; bases not matched to a gene: 7. The germline gives CDR1 SQVTM, CDR2 ANQGSEA. As DNA, the CDR3 is TGCAGCGTTGTAATGTTAGCGGGAAACGAGCAGTACTTC. Translated, it gives CSVVMLAGNEQYF.

The chain employs TRBV24-1 and TRBJ2-4, with TRBD2 matching 12 bases. Trimming removed 5 bases from V and 5 bases from J; junction bases left unmatched: 3. The CDR3 extends over 15 amino acids. Per germline, CDR1 KGHDR and CDR2 SFDVKD. CDR3 sequence reads: CATSGGLAGQNIQYF. CDR3 sequence (DNA): TGTGCCACCAGTGGGGGACTAGCGGGCCAAAACATTCAGTACTTC.

The table lists this clonotype with a few counts. The chain has TRBV7-2 and TRBJ2-7; 7 bases match TRBD2. With 1 base clipped from V and 6 bases from J, the junction kept 9 bases outside the gene matches. The germline V gene has CDR1 SGHTA and CDR2 FQGNSA. The CDR3 runs 15 residues. The CDR3 DNA reads as TGTGCCAGCAGCTTAGTCGGCGGGAGTCCCATCGAGCAGTACTTC. As protein: CASSLVGGSPIEQYF.

Notes on this clonotype: A much more abundant neighbour one base away suggests this may be a read error. The chain links TRBV5-5 to TRBJ2-7, with 7 bases that match TRBD1. The J call is uncertain, as TRBJ2-5 better fits the DNA end. There are 14 residues in the CDR3. The germline gives CDR1 SGHKS, CDR2 YYEKEE (reference sequence). The CDR3 reads CVSSLLTGVETQYF. The CDR3 DNA is TGTGTCAGCAGCCTATTAACAGGGGTGGAGACCCAGTACTTC.

The genes are TRBV7-8 and TRBJ2-7; tentatively, D is TRBD1 or TRBD2 (6 bases each). The length of the CDR3 is 15 residues. The V gene's germline CDR1 is SGHVS and CDR2 FQNEAQ. The V and J ends lost 0 bases and 7 bases respectively, with 16 bases between them. CDR3 sequence reads: CASSLAVVGGNEQYF. Here the CDR3 DNA reads TGTGCCAGCAGCTTAGCTGTCGTGGGGGGCAATGAGCAGTACTTC.

This clonotype was picked up a small number of times. The J gene is TRBJ1-4, the V gene TRBV25-1; possibly TRBD1 for D (6 bases). The CDR3 length is 15 residues. V was cut by 3 bases and J by 8 bases, with 16 bases left in between. Germline CDR1 and CDR2: MGHDK and SYGVNS. The CDR3 DNA follows: TGTGCCAGCAGTGACAGGGGTGCTCTTGGGGAAAAACTGTTTTTT. Its translation is CASSDRGALGEKLFF. Drawing the rest from reference TRBV25-1 and TRBJ1-4, the complete variable domain is EADIYQTPRYLVIGTGKKITLECSQTMGHDKMYWYQQDPGMELHLIHYSYGVNSTEKGDLSSESTVSRIRTEHFPLTLESARPSHTSQYLCASSDRGALGEKLFFGSGTQLSVL.

J is TRBJ2-7 and V is TRBV15; D is uncertain. Germline lookup yields CDR1 LNHNV and CDR2 YYDKDF (reference sequence). Trimming stripped 0 bases from V and 3 bases from J, with 15 bases between. The CDR3 contains 16 residues. DNA of the CDR3: TGTGCCACCAGCAGAGATAGGGCACCAACCCTCTACGAGCAGTACTTC. It specifies CATSRDRAPTLYEQYF.

V gene TRBV6-2 or TRBV6-3 combines with J gene TRBJ1-5; 11 bases are shared with TRBD1. Germline V CDR1 and CDR2: MNHEY, SVGEGT. J gave up 4 bases and V 5 bases, and 13 bases lay outside the gene matches. The CDR3 extends over 18 amino acids. CDR3 region: CASSKRAGQGVSNQPQHF. Written as DNA, the CDR3 is TGTGCCAGCAGTAAACGGGCGGGACAGGGGGTGAGTAATCAGCCCCAGCATTTT.

This clonotype appeared many times. The rearrangement joins TRBV25-1 to TRBJ2-5; maybe TRBD1 (6 bases). Trimming pared 0 bases from V and 0 bases from J, leaving 8 bases between. The CDR3 is 15 amino acids. Germline V CDR1 and CDR2: MGHDK, SYGVNS. The CDR3 region is CASSEYRGYQETQYF. The CDR3 nucleotides read TGTGCCAGCAGTGAATATAGGGGGTACCAAGAGACCCAGTACTTC.

The chain carries TRBV20-1 and TRBJ2-5; TRBD2 matches at 11 bases. V trimming: 1 base; J trimming: 2 bases; junction bases outside the gene matches: 9. The CDR3 loop spans 17 amino acids. In germline, CDR1 is DFQATT, CDR2 SNEGSKA (reference sequence). The CDR3 bases are TGCAGTGCTAGAGTCCCGCCGGGACTAGCGGCACAAGAGACCCAGTACTTC. The encoded protein is CSARVPPGLAAQETQYF.

This clonotype was observed a few times. V usage is TRBV5-1 and J usage is TRBJ1-2, with no clear D. CDR1 and CDR2 (germline): SGHRS, YFSETQ. Trimming removed 0 bases from V and 3 bases from J, with 9 bases in between. This CDR3 comprises 14 residues. The CDR3: CASSLDVGYYGYTF. As DNA, the CDR3 is TGCGCCAGCAGCTTGGACGTGGGGTACTATGGCTACACCTTC.

The chain joins TRBV28 to TRBJ2-7, with 8 bases that match TRBD1. Per the germline V gene, CDR1 is MDHEN and CDR2 is SYDVKM. The V segment lost 5 bases and the J segment 0 bases; nucleotides outside the gene matches: 9. This CDR3 is 16 amino acids long. The CDR3 DNA reads TGTGCCAGCAGTACCACCCACAGGGGGATCTCCTACGAGCAGTACTTC. Amino acid sequence: CASSTTHRGISYEQYF.

The sample holds a few counts of this clonotype. V is TRBV25-1 and J is TRBJ2-7, with 9 bases aligning to TRBD2. V lost 2 bases to trimming and J lost 0 bases; unmatched junction nucleotides: 5. The CDR3 runs 16 residues. Germline lookup yields CDR1 MGHDK and CDR2 SYGVNS. The CDR3 loop reads CASSEAGGFSSYEQYF. CDR3 sequence (DNA): TGTGCCAGCAGTGAAGCGGGAGGGTTTAGCTCCTACGAGCAGTACTTC.

The chain is built from TRBV4-3 and TRBJ2-7; D ambiguous. The CDR3 runs 15 residues. CDR1 is LGHNA, CDR2 YSLEER, per germline. V was clipped by 3 bases and J by 3 bases, with 15 bases between them. The CDR3 DNA is TGCGCCAGCAGCCAGGCTATTAAGCCGAACTACGAGCAGTACTTC. Its translation is CASSQAIKPNYEQYF.

J is TRBJ2-7 and V is TRBV11-2; no reliable D call. CDR3 length: 15 amino acids. The germline V and J ends were trimmed by 5 bases and 1 base, with 15 bases remaining between them. Germline V lookup: CDR1 SGHAT, CDR2 FQNNGV. The CDR3 nucleotides read TGTGCCAGCAGCCCCCCAGACCTAGGATCCTACGAGCAGTACTTC. It yields the protein CASSPPDLGSYEQYF. Full variable domain (rest looked up from reference TRBV11-2 and TRBJ2-7): EAGVAQSPRYKIIEKRQSVAFWCNPISGHATLYWYQQILGQGPKLLIQFQNNGVVDDSQLPKDRFSAERLKGVDSTLKIQPAKLEDSAVYLCASSPPDLGSYEQYFGPGTRLTVT.

This chain links TRBV7-3 with TRBJ2-2, with D tentatively TRBD2 (6 bases). The CDR3 covers 15 residues. The V and J ends lost 2 bases and 5 bases respectively, with 12 bases between them. CDR1 SGHTA and CDR2 FQGTGA come from the germline V gene. Here the CDR3 reads CASSLSSAQTGELFF. CDR3 nucleotides: TGTGCCAGCAGCTTATCTAGCGCCCAAACCGGGGAGCTGTTTTTT.

The V call is TRBV24-1, the J call TRBJ2-3, with D possibly matching TRBD1 (5 bases). The CDR3 totals 12 residues. The V and J ends lost 4 bases and 7 bases respectively, with 8 bases between them. CDR1 and CDR2 (germline): KGHDR, SFDVKD. CDR3 sequence reads: CATSDPGHTQYF. Written as DNA, the CDR3 is TGTGCCACCAGTGACCCAGGGCATACGCAGTATTTT.

This clonotype was detected only once. The rearrangement uses TRBV6-5 and TRBJ2-7, with 10 bases lining up with TRBD2. The CDR3 is 15 residues long. Trimming cost V 5 bases and J 3 bases; bases outside gene matches: 7. The germline V gene encodes CDR1 MNHEY and CDR2 SVGAGI. CDR3 in amino acids: CASSRRLAGRYEQYF. The CDR3 DNA sequence: TGTGCCAGCAGTCGACGACTAGCGGGCCGCTACGAGCAGTACTTC.

This chain uses TRBV9 with TRBJ1-2; 8 nucleotides align to TRBD1. Trimming removed 0 bases from V and 6 bases from J; junction bases left unmatched: 7. CDR1 is SGDLS and CDR2 is YYNGEE in the germline V gene. The CDR3 contains 15 residues. CDR3 loop: CASSVDGQGNHGYTF. CDR3 coding DNA: TGTGCCAGCAGCGTAGATGGACAGGGAAACCATGGCTACACCTTC.

The chain links TRBV10-1 to TRBJ2-1; 9 bases line up with TRBD1. Germline trimming cut 8 bases from V and 6 bases from J; bases unmatched to any gene: 11. The CDR3 spans 15 residues. Germline V gene sequence: CDR1 WNHNN, CDR2 SYGVQD (reference sequence). In DNA, the CDR3 is TGCGCCAGCGGGATGGACAGGGGATTTGGCAATGAGCAGTTCTTC. This codes for CASGMDRGFGNEQFF.

This clonotype was picked up a small number of times. The chain joins TRBV12-3 or TRBV12-4 to TRBJ2-2, with 10 bases aligning to TRBD1. This CDR3 spans 15 amino acids. V gave up 7 bases and J gave up 6 bases; unmatched junction bases: 8. Here the CDR3 reads CASTSGQGLAGELFF. The CDR3 nucleotides are TGTGCCAGCACCTCGGGACAGGGGTTAGCCGGGGAGCTGTTTTTT.

In this sample, this clonotype turned up once. The chain is built from TRBV27 and TRBJ1-5; 9 bases agree with TRBD1. Germline V lookup: CDR1 MNHEY, CDR2 SMNVEV (reference sequence). V shed 4 bases, J shed 11 bases, and the junction held 12 bases outside the gene matches. The length of the CDR3 is 15 residues. For the CDR3, the DNA is TGTGCCAGCAGTTGCCGCGGGACAGGGTCCGCAACCCAGCATTTT. Translated: CASSCRGTGSATQHF.

The gene calls are TRBV7-2 and TRBJ2-5; 7 nucleotides line up with TRBD1. The germline gives CDR1 SGHTA, CDR2 FQGNSA. V shed 3 bases and J 2 bases; nucleotides not matched to a gene: 9. This CDR3 spans 16 amino acids. The CDR3 protein is CASSFSGTAEQETQYF. CDR3 DNA sequence: TGTGCCAGCAGCTTTTCTGGGACAGCAGAGCAAGAGACCCAGTACTTC.

The chain recombines TRBV3-1 with TRBJ2-5, with TRBD2 matching 13 bases. This CDR3 region has 16 residues. Losses at the gene ends were 4 bases for V and 1 base for J; bases not matched to a gene: 3. Germline CDR1 reads LGHDT; CDR2 reads YNNKEL (reference sequence). DNA of the CDR3: TGTGCCAGCAGCCCGGGACTAGCGGGGCGCCAAGAGACCCAGTACTTC. It encodes CASSPGLAGRQETQYF.

In this sample, this clonotype turned up many times. The CDR3 reads CASSYLGREGHYEQYF. Written as DNA, the CDR3 is TGTGCCAGCAGTTACCTAGGTCGGGAGGGCCACTACGAGCAGTACTTC. The V and J genes are TRBV6-2 or TRBV6-3 and TRBJ2-7, with 8 bases fitting TRBD2. Germline assignment: CDR1 MNHEY and CDR2 SVGEGT. This CDR3 spans 16 amino acids. V lost 2 bases, J lost 3 bases, and 9 bases stayed unmatched.